The text below deals with one T cell receptor beta chain. In its sample, this clonotype was seen many times. The antigen it binds to is not known. The record has no base qualities; no much larger clone is one base away. Hyperthyroidism patients were newly diagnosed, had a disease duration of under 2 months, and were aged 18 to 65 years. Patients with uncontrolled infections, other autoimmune diseases, pregnancy or lactation were excluded. Diagnoses relied on clinical symptoms, serum thyroxine and TRAb, thyroid ultrasound and orbital computed tomography. Blood from progressor patients was collected at the time of first diagnosis with hyperthyroidism, before any ophthalmopathy symptoms had appeared. PBMCs were isolated from 7.5 to 10 ml of fresh peripheral blood by Ficoll-Paque density gradient centrifugation. Progressor patients were first diagnosed with Graves' hyperthyroidism and then developed ophthalmopathy during follow-up. Total RNA was extracted using Trizol reagent, and RNA quality was assessed on an Agilent 2100 Bioanalyzer.

From cysteine to phenylalanine, the CDR3 is 15 amino acids long. Only the CDR3 region is kept as DNA, spanning 45 bases read in frame from base 1. Trimming costs V 8 bases and J 2 bases, and their ends lie 18 bases apart. In the germline V gene (reference sequence), CDR1 corresponds to LNHNV and CDR2 to YYDKDF. The TCR beta CDR3 regions were amplified from the RNA transcripts. The TCR CDR3 was subjected to a first round of RT-PCR using the HTBI primer set and the Qiagen OneStep RT-PCR kit. Libraries were constructed in a second round of multiplex PCR, after which size selection and purification were performed. The libraries were sequenced on an Illumina HiSeq2000 using paired-end 100 bp reads. The authors' pipeline ran thus. Raw data were processed with SOAPnuke, discarding reads with adapters, uncalled bases, mean Phred below 15, or no exact constant-primer or identifier match. High-quality paired reads were merged with COPE v1.2.5, and unique nucleotide sequences were defined as clonotypes. MiTCR v1.1 was used to align clonotypes to the IMGT TRBV, TRBD and TRBJ reference segments. The analysis was restricted to V-J combinations with a frequency above 0.0001, which together covered just over 99% of the repertoires. A TCS score was defined as the ratio between F50 (clonal expansion) and ExV (chaos), using BLOSUM62-based TCRdist between CDR3 peptides within each V-J. Welch's t-statistics and random forest reduced around 520 V-J features to around 14, which were used in a naive Bayes classifier (R e1071). Using fastp trimming at Q25 and MiXCR clonotype assembly, TCRdb reanalyzed the public sequencing data and kept in-frame beta chains. Each entry is one CDR3 protein sequence, shown with its most common DNA and genes. These V and J calls derive from TCRdb rather than the authors' analysis. The sample data list under 450,000 distinct CDR3 sequences, and about 18% of these were observed just once. The top ten clonotypes cover around a third of the sample.

The sample belongs to a study of T cells in Graves' hyperthyroidism and ophthalmopathy (dated by TCRdb to between 2018 and 2020). About the investigation overall: Peripheral blood was collected at initial diagnosis, before any treatment. To identify distinguishing TCR V-J signatures, a discovery cohort of 90 to 100 patients was used, comprising some 45 with Graves' ophthalmopathy and around 57 with stable Graves' hyperthyroidism. Whether ophthalmopathy could be predicted prospectively was tested in an independent validation cohort made up of approximately 19 hyperthyroidism patients plus 17 patients who later progressed to ophthalmopathy. The 100 discovery patients were randomly divided into training and test sets at a 7:3 ratio. In over five Graves' hyperthyroidism patients, the study also compared T-cell repertoires from thyroid tissue with T-cell repertoires from blood. Once sampling was done, hyperthyroidism patients were given methimazole at a starting dose of 30 mg daily, whereas ophthalmopathy patients were given high-dose intravenous methylprednisolone. TCR Vbeta CDR3 sequencing of approximately 140 peripheral blood samples (approximately 44 ophthalmopathy, over 70 hyperthyroidism and some 17 progressor patients) is reported in the paper.

The research as a whole found: During validation, the model predicted progression to ophthalmopathy a median of approximately six months ahead of onset, with roughly 65% sensitivity and 72.22% specificity. Sample size was not statistically predetermined, and blinding of investigators to group allocation was not performed. Most expanded thyroid clonotypes (frequency above 0.001) were also detected in blood, a finding suggesting that blood repertoires may reflect thyroid immune responses. In cross-validation, a model built on a 13 V-J signature told ophthalmopathy apart from stable hyperthyroidism with about 90% sensitivity and around 81% specificity, and in testing the same model reached 80%/75%.

The sequenced sample was blood. This receptor chain uses TRBV15 and TRBJ2-5, and perhaps TRBD2 as D gene, on 6 matching bases. The sequence was collected from a woman in her thirties with Graves' hyperthyroidism that later progressed to Graves' ophthalmopathy. The CDR3 in this case is CATRGWASAQETQYF. The DNA sequence reads TGTGCCACCCGAGGATGGGCTAGCGCTCAAGAGACCCAGTACTTC.